These 5 T cell receptor beta chains were all obtained from the same sample, sequenced in a study of blood T cell repertoires in COVID-19. Produced via immunoSEQ multiplex PCR; TCRdb's table is partial and in-frame only. Altogether some 140,000 clones are present, about 83% being singletons, with the ten largest covering roughly 13%. Sequencing was done on a sample of peripheral blood. The receptor set was obtained from a human donor in a cohort sampled during active COVID-19.

The J gene is TRBJ2-3, the V gene TRBV11-1, with 9 bases aligning to TRBD2. CDR3 length: 14 amino acids. Germline V gives CDR1 SGHAT, CDR2 FQDESV (reference sequence). The V gene end was trimmed by 2 bases and the J gene end by 5 bases; junction bases not matched to a gene: 2. CDR3 residues: CASSLRTSVDTQYF. The CDR3 DNA reads as TGTGCCAGCAGCTTAAGGACTAGCGTAGATACGCAGTATTTT. Full variable domain (outside the CDR3, taken from reference TRBV11-1 and TRBJ2-3): EAEVAQSPRYKITEKSQAVAFWCDPISGHATLYWYRQILGQGPELLVQFQDESVVDDSQLPKDRFSAERLKGVDSTLKIQPAELGDSAMYLCASSLRTSVDTQYFGPGTRLTVL.

The rearrangement uses TRBV5-8 and TRBJ2-1; perhaps TRBD2 as D (5 bases). V was trimmed by 4 bases and J by 4 bases, leaving 15 bases between them. Per the germline V gene, CDR1 is SGHTS and CDR2 is YDEGEE. This CDR3 is built from 15 residues. CDR3 sequence reads: CASSLRAGIYNEQFF. The DNA for the CDR3 is TGTGCCAGCAGCCTCCGTGCCGGGATTTACAATGAGCAGTTCTTC.

J is TRBJ1-2 and V is TRBV18, with a possible D match to TRBD1 (5 bases). CDR1 and CDR2 from the germline V gene are KGHSH and LQKENI. Trimming stripped 5 bases from V and 4 bases from J, with 11 bases between. The CDR3 contains 13 residues. CDR3 bases: TGTGCCAGCTCAACAGGCCTATTCTATGGCTACACCTTC. Protein sequence: CASSTGLFYGYTF.

The chain joins TRBV3-1 (or the pseudogene TRBV3-2) to TRBJ1-3; D not resolved. Germline CDR1 LGHDT, CDR2 YNNKEL (reference sequence). V lost 6 bases, J lost 0 bases, and 12 bases lay in between. CDR3 length: 15 amino acids. The CDR3 sequence is CASRTGGSSGNTIYF. CDR3 nucleotide sequence: TGTGCCAGCAGGACGGGCGGGAGCTCTGGAAACACCATATATTTT.

The chain has TRBV25-1 and TRBJ2-5, with TRBD1 identical over 8 bases. Germline CDR1 and CDR2: MGHDK and SYGVNS. The J segment lost 2 bases and the V segment lost 4 bases, leaving 3 bases of the junction unmatched. The CDR3 spans 14 residues. CDR3 nucleotide sequence: TGTGCCAGCAGTGCTTACAGGGGGCAAGAGACCCAGTACTTC. Amino acids: CASSAYRGQETQYF.